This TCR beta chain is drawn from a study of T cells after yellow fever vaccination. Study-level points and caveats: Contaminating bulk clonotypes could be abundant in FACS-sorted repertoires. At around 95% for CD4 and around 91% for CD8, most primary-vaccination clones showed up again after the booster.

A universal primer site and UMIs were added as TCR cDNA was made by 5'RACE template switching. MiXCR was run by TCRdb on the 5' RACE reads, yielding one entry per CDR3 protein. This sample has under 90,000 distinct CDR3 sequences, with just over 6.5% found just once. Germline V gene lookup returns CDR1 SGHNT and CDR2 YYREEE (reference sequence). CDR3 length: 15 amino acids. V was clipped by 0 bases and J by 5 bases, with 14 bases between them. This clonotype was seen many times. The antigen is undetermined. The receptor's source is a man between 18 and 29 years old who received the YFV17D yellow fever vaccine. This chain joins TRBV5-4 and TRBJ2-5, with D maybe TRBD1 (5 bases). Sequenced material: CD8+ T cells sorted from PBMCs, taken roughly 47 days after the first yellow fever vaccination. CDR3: CASSLAYDSGETQYF. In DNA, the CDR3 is TGTGCCAGCAGCTTGGCCTACGACAGTGGGGAGACCCAGTACTTC.